A selection of T cell receptor beta chains follows, all from one sample in a study of T cells after yellow fever vaccination. TCRdb re-called the 5' RACE reads with MiXCR, one entry per CDR3 protein. This sample yields 400,000 or so distinct CDR3 sequences, of which about 9.9% are seen a single time; 18% belongs to the top ten. Material: PBMCs, obtained on the day of the first yellow fever vaccination. The receptors shown here come from a man in his late teens or twenties who received the YFV17D yellow fever vaccine. CDR3s include the opening cysteine and the closing phenylalanine or tryptophan. Each record gives: D gene, V gene, clone size, J gene, CDR3 DNA, CDR3 protein. A D gene is named only where the DNA matches it firmly. Not every row has a clone size; where given, it reads once, few, many or a size class.

D gene: TRBD2; V gene: TRBV7-3; clone size: few; J gene: TRBJ2-3; CDR3 DNA: TGTGCCAGCAGCATAACAGGCGGCGGGGGGGCGAGAGATACGCAGTATTTT; CDR3 protein: CASSITGGGGARDTQYF
D gene: .; V gene: TRBV10-3; clone size: many; J gene: TRBJ2-1; CDR3 DNA: TGTGCCACTTTGGGTCAGGCCGTCGTGGATGAGCAGTTCTTC; CDR3 protein: CATLGQAVVDEQFF
D gene: .; V gene: TRBV14; clone size: few; J gene: TRBJ2-1; CDR3 DNA: TGTGCCAGCAGCCAATCAAACTATGAGCAGTTCTTC; CDR3 protein: CASSQSNYEQFF
D gene: TRBD1; V gene: TRBV13; clone size: .; J gene: TRBJ1-1; CDR3 DNA: TGTGCCAGCAGCGTCCAAGGGGGCGCTGAAGCTTTCTTT; CDR3 protein: CASSVQGGAEAFF
D gene: .; V gene: TRBV28; clone size: many; J gene: TRBJ2-3; CDR3 DNA: TGTGCCAGCAGTCCCGGAGGTGGTTTGGATACGCAGTATTTT; CDR3 protein: CASSPGGGLDTQYF
D gene: TRBD2; V gene: TRBV5-4; clone size: .; J gene: TRBJ2-2; CDR3 DNA: TGTGCCAGCAGCAAGCGGGGAGCGATGGGGACCGGGGAGCTGTTTTTT; CDR3 protein: CASSKRGAMGTGELFF
D gene: TRBD2; V gene: TRBV20-1; clone size: many; J gene: TRBJ2-3; CDR3 DNA: TGCAGTGCTTACGAACTAGCGGGGGGTTTGGGGGTCACAGATACGCAGTATTTT; CDR3 protein: CSAYELAGGLGVTDTQYF
D gene: .; V gene: TRBV7-8; clone size: .; J gene: TRBJ1-2; CDR3 DNA: TGTGCCAGCAGCTTAGGGGGAATCAGCTATGGCTACACCTTC; CDR3 protein: CASSLGGISYGYTF
D gene: TRBD2; V gene: TRBV19; clone size: .; J gene: TRBJ2-1; CDR3 DNA: TGTGCCAGTACCAGCGGGGGGGTAAATGAGCAGTTCTTC; CDR3 protein: CASTSGGVNEQFF
D gene: TRBD2; V gene: TRBV20-1; clone size: .; J gene: TRBJ2-1; CDR3 DNA: TGCAGTGCTAGACACGCGGGGGGGGCCCCCGATGAGCAGTTCTTC; CDR3 protein: CSARHAGGAPDEQFF
D gene: .; V gene: TRBV2; clone size: many; J gene: TRBJ1-2; CDR3 DNA: TGTGCCAGCAGTGAAGCGCTTTCTTGGAGGGAGTGGGGCTACACCTTC; CDR3 protein: CASSEALSWREWGYTF
D gene: .; V gene: TRBV4-3; clone size: many; J gene: TRBJ2-2; CDR3 DNA: TGCGCCAGCAGCCAAGCTCGGGTTAACACCGGGGAGCTGTTTTTT; CDR3 protein: CASSQARVNTGELFF
D gene: TRBD2; V gene: TRBV12-3/TRBV12-4; clone size: .; J gene: TRBJ2-2; CDR3 DNA: TGTGCCAGCAGGAGGACTAGCGCCACCGGGGAGCTGTTTTTT; CDR3 protein: CASRRTSATGELFF
D gene: .; V gene: TRBV19; clone size: .; J gene: TRBJ2-1; CDR3 DNA: TGTGCCAGTAGTCCAGGAAACCCCTACAATGAGCAGTTCTTC; CDR3 protein: CASSPGNPYNEQFF
D gene: .; V gene: TRBV4-3; clone size: .; J gene: TRBJ2-3; CDR3 DNA: TGCGCCAGCAGCCGAGAAGATATAAGGGGAACCACAGATACGCAGTATTTT; CDR3 protein: CASSREDIRGTTDTQYF
D gene: .; V gene: TRBV15; clone size: .; J gene: TRBJ2-5; CDR3 DNA: TGTGCCACCAGCAGAGATCGGTGGTTAGAAGAGACCCAGTACTTC; CDR3 protein: CATSRDRWLEETQYF
D gene: .; V gene: TRBV4-3; clone size: .; J gene: TRBJ1-2; CDR3 DNA: TGCGCCAGCAGCCAAGATGTAGACGGGTCTAACTATGGCTACACCTTC; CDR3 protein: CASSQDVDGSNYGYTF
D gene: TRBD1; V gene: TRBV19; clone size: few; J gene: TRBJ2-5; CDR3 DNA: TGTGCCAGTACCCCCGGGACAGACCAAGAGACCCAGTACTTC; CDR3 protein: CASTPGTDQETQYF
D gene: TRBD2; V gene: TRBV27; clone size: .; J gene: TRBJ2-5; CDR3 DNA: TGTGCCAGCTCCCCGACTAGCGCGAACCAGTACTTC; CDR3 protein: CASSPTSANQYF
D gene: .; V gene: TRBV29-1; clone size: .; J gene: TRBJ1-1; CDR3 DNA: TGCAGCGTGGCATTGGACGGTTACACTGAAGCTTTCTTT; CDR3 protein: CSVALDGYTEAFF
D gene: .; V gene: TRBV7-6; clone size: .; J gene: TRBJ2-5; CDR3 DNA: TGTGCCAGCAGCTCGGGACTCACACAAGAGACCCAGTACTTC; CDR3 protein: CASSSGLTQETQYF
D gene: TRBD1; V gene: TRBV30; clone size: .; J gene: TRBJ2-3; CDR3 DNA: TGTGCCTGGACAGGGGGCTCAGATACGCAGTATTTT; CDR3 protein: CAWTGGSDTQYF
D gene: TRBD2; V gene: TRBV9; clone size: few; J gene: TRBJ2-5; CDR3 DNA: TGTGCCAGCAGCGTAGAGTCTGGGACTAGCGGGCAAGAGACCCAGTACTTC; CDR3 protein: CASSVESGTSGQETQYF
D gene: .; V gene: TRBV2; clone size: .; J gene: TRBJ2-3; CDR3 DNA: TGTGCCAGCAGGTTGACAGTCACAGATACGCAGTATTTT; CDR3 protein: CASRLTVTDTQYF